This T cell receptor (beta chain) was recorded in a study of regulatory T cells in long-lasting Graves disease. This clonotype came up many times. Germline V gene data show CDR1 as SGHAT and CDR2 as FQNNGV. V lost 5 bases to trimming and J lost 11 bases; unmatched junction nucleotides: 5. The CDR3 runs 12 residues. The time point denotes: newly diagnosed GD, antithyroid drugs for less than 3 months. Construction of the TCR library relied on RNA isolated from PBMCs. Investigators prepared the TCR beta libraries by applying iRepertoire HTBI primers and Arm-PCR of CDR3 regions. TCRdb recomputed calls from the multiplex PCR reads with MiXCR, one row per CDR3 protein. The sample yields a few hundred thousand distinct CDR3 sequences, roughly a fifth seen once.

The chain uses TRBV11-2 and TRBJ2-1; 8 bases are a match to TRBD1. The source material was peripheral blood mononuclear cells (PBMCs), sampled at new diagnosis, from a patient treated with antithyroid drugs. This sequence was found in a female donor with Graves disease. This CDR3 reads CASSPRQGQQFF. CDR3 DNA sequence: TGTGCCAGCAGCCCCCGACAGGGGCAGCAGTTCTTC. Variable domain in full (rest from reference TRBV11-2 and TRBJ2-1): EAGVAQSPRYKIIEKRQSVAFWCNPISGHATLYWYQQILGQGPKLLIQFQNNGVVDDSQLPKDRFSAERLKGVDSTLKIQPAKLEDSAVYLCASSPRQGQQFFGPGTRLTVL.